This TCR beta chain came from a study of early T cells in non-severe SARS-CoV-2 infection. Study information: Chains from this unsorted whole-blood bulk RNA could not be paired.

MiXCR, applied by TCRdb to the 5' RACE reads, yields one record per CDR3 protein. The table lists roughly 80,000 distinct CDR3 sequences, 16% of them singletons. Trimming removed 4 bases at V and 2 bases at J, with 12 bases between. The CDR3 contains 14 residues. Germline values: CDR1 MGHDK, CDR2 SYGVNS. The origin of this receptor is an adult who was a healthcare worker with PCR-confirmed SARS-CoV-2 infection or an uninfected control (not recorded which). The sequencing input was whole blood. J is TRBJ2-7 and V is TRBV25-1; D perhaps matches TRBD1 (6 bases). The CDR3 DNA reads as TGTGCCAGCAGTGCCTACAGGGCCCCCTACGAGCAGTACTTC. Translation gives CASSAYRAPYEQYF.